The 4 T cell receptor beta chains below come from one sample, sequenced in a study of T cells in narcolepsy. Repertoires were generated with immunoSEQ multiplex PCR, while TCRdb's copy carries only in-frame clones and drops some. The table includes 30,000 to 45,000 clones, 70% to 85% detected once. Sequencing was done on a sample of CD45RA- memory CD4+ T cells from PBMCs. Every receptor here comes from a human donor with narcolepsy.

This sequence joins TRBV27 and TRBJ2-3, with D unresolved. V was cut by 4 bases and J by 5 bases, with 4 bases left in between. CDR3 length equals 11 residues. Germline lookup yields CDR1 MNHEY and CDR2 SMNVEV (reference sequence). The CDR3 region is CASSSQDTQYF. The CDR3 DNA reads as TGTGCCAGCAGTTCTCAAGATACGCAGTATTTT.

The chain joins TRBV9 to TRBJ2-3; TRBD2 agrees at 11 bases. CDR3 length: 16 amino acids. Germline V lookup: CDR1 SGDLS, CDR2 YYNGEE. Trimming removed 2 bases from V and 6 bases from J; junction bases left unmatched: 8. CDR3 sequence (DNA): TGTGCCAGCAGCGTTAGCGGGGGGGCCATATGGGATACGCAGTATTTT. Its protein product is CASSVSGGAIWDTQYF.

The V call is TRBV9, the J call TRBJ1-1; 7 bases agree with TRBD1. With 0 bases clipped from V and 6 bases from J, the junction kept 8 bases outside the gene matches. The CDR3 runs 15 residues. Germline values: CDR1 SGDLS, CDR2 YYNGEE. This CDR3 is CASSVVGIGTAEAFF. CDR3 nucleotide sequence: TGTGCCAGCAGCGTAGTAGGGATCGGGACAGCTGAAGCTTTCTTT.

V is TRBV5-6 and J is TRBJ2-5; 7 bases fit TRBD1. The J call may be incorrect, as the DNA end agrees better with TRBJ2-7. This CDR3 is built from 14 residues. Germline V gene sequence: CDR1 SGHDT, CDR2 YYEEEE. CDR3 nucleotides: TGTGCCAGCAGCCGACGACAGGGCTCCTACGAGCAGTACTTC. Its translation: CASSRRQGSYEQYF.